This TCR beta chain was recovered during a study of blood T cell repertoires in COVID-19. Here immunoSEQ multiplex PCR was the method, and the copy in TCRdb shows in-frame clones only, minus some. Among roughly 120,000 clones listed, approximately 86% were seen once. This clone showed up just once. The TCR comes from a human donor in a cohort sampled during active COVID-19. Sequencing was done on a sample of peripheral blood.

The CDR3 loop is CASSPMRRGGTDTQYF. The CDR3 coding sequence is TGTGCCAGCTCACCGATGAGGCGGGGAGGCACAGATACGCAGTATTTT. J is TRBJ2-3 and V is TRBV18; a weak D match, TRBD2 (6 bases). V was trimmed by 3 bases and J by 1 base, leaving 14 bases between them. Germline lookup yields CDR1 KGHSH and CDR2 LQKENI. CDR3 length equals 16 residues.